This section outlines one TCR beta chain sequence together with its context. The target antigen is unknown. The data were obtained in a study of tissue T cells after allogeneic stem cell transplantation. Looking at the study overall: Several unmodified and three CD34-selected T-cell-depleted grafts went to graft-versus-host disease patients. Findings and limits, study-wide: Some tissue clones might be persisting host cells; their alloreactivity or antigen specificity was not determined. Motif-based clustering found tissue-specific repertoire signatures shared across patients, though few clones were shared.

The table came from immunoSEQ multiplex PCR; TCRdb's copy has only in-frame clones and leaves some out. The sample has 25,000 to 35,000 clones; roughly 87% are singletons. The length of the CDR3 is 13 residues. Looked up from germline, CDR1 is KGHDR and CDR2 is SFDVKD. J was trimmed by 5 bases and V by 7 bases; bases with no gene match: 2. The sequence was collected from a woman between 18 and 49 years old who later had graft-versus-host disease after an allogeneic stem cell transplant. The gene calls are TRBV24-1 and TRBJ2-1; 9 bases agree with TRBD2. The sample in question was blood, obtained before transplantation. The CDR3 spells CATRSGGNNEQFF. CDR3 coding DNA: TGTGCCACCAGGAGCGGGGGGAACAATGAGCAGTTCTTC.